This T cell receptor beta chain was captured by sequencing in a study of T-cell memory formation after mild COVID-19. Study-level results: Among CD4+ contracting clones, most were CM and EM, and CD8+ ones EMRA.

A 5'RACE reaction primed in the constant segment made cDNA libraries of TCR alpha and TCR beta, and these carried sample barcodes and UMIs. TCRdb called the 5' RACE reads again in MiXCR, with one record for every CDR3 protein. This sample has about 560,000 distinct CDR3 sequences, with more than 15% found just once. This clonotype was recorded a few times. Antigen: not known. J gave up 5 bases and V 2 bases, and 11 bases lay outside the gene matches. Per germline, CDR1 MDHEN and CDR2 SYDVKM. This CDR3 comprises 17 residues. The TCR was taken from an adult woman who had mild COVID-19 (a few samples of this study predate the infection). Cell type and time point are not known. This rearrangement joins TRBV28 to TRBJ2-5; 10 nucleotides align to TRBD2. Material: PBMCs or a T cell subset sorted from them (not recorded which). This chain's CDR3 is CASSLLAGEVYAETQYF. CDR3 bases: TGTGCCAGCAGTTTACTAGCGGGAGAGGTTTACGCGGAGACCCAGTACTTC.